This T cell receptor (beta chain) is drawn from a study of vaccination effects on CD4 cells after COVID-19. Following culture for approximately ten days, CD4+ T cells were isolated. All study participants received two doses of BNT162b2 or mRNA-1273 vaccine. TCRdb keeps only in-frame clones here, not all; method: immunoSEQ multiplex PCR. The table lists around 40,000 clones, around 70% of them singletons. For this clone: Its antigen is not identified.

Notes on the study in general: Marked clonal contraction was seen late after vaccination (in both infection- and vaccine-induced clones).

This receptor was obtained from a human donor who received a COVID-19 vaccine. The sequences come from CD4+ T cells from PBMCs cultured without peptide, collected after COVID-19 vaccination.

The CDR3 DNA follows: TGTGCCAGCAAAGGAAGGGGGCGAACTGAAGCTTTCTTT. It is translated as CASKGRGRTEAFF. The chain couples TRBV2 to TRBJ1-1; 7 bases are a match to TRBD1. The CDR3 is 13 residues long. Germline V gene lookup returns CDR1 SNHLY and CDR2 FYNNEI. The V and J ends lost 7 bases and 5 bases, in that order; junction bases with no gene match: 7.